Described below is a single T cell receptor (beta chain) sequence and its context. Its target is unknown. The sample is drawn from a study of T cell repertoires in cytomegalovirus infection. Study background: HLA-B-restricted CMV epitopes that are well studied, plus recently identified HLA-C-restricted ones, were used by the study.

Germline V gene data show CDR1 as SGHTA and CDR2 as FQGTGA. The ends were cut back, 5 bases at V and 0 bases at J, with 14 bases in the middle. The CDR3 is 16 amino acids. TCRdb reprocessed the reads via MiXCR and lists one record per CDR3 protein. The table lists around 800,000 distinct CDR3 sequences, roughly 33% of them singletons. Here the sequenced sample was cultured CD8+ T cells from PBMCs, taken from culture after CMV antigen stimulation. This sequence was found in a human donor in good health (CMV status not recorded). Some clones in this sample may be carry-over from other donors' samples. The genes are TRBV7-3 and TRBJ2-1; D remains unclear. The CDR3 bases are TGTGCCAGCAGCCCGCCGCCTTCGTCCTCCTACAATGAGCAGTTCTTC. Translation: CASSPPPSSSYNEQFF.